The 7 T cell receptor beta chains given below trace back to one sample, sequenced in a study of a mutant IDH1 vaccine in newly diagnosed glioma. The time point: week 47, end of study. With topical imiquimod, each dose of the vaccine consisted of 300 ug of mutant IDH1 20-mer peptide. Using immunoSEQ multiplex PCR, the repertoire was profiled, and TCRdb retains in-frame clones only, with some absent. The sample has about 32,000 clones; 89% are singletons. Their antigens remain unidentified. The sequencing used PBMCs, collected from a glioma patient whose treatment included an IDH1 peptide vaccine. These receptors were collected from a man aged 40-55 years with glioma.

The rearrangement joins TRBV7-2 to TRBJ2-2; TRBD2 agrees at 9 bases. This CDR3 spans 15 amino acids. The ends lost 3 bases at V and 8 bases at J; junction bases unmatched: 7. The germline V gene has CDR1 SGHTA and CDR2 FQGNSA. CDR3 region: CASSFSGRRGGELFF. CDR3 DNA: TGTGCCAGCAGCTTTAGCGGGAGAAGGGGTGGGGAGCTGTTTTTT. Complete variable domain (other parts from reference TRBV7-2 and TRBJ2-2): GAGVSQSPSNKVTEKGKDVELRCDPISGHTALYWYRQSLGQGLEFLIYFQGNSAPDKSGLPSDRFSAERTGGSVSTLTIQRTQQEDSAVYLCASSFSGRRGGELFFGEGSRLTVL.

The chain joins TRBV7-2 to TRBJ2-5; 7 bases agree with TRBD1. Germline V gene data show CDR1 as SGHTA and CDR2 as FQGNSA. V was clipped by 7 bases and J by 7 bases; unmatched bases: 9. This CDR3 contains 13 residues. CDR3 region: CASNTGVWGTQYF. CDR3 nucleotides: TGTGCCAGCAATACAGGGGTGTGGGGGACCCAGTACTTC.

The chain uses TRBV4-1 and TRBJ2-1; a weak D match, TRBD2 (5 bases). CDR3 size: 15 residues. Germline CDR1 and CDR2: MGHRA and YSYEKL. V gave up 0 bases and J gave up 3 bases, with 9 bases separating them. CDR3 loop: CASSQDGGFYNEQFF. CDR3 DNA: TGCGCCAGCAGCCAAGATGGCGGGTTCTACAATGAGCAGTTCTTC.

The rearrangement uses TRBV28 and TRBJ2-6, with D possibly TRBD1 on 5 matching bases. The CDR3 spans 16 residues. Germline values: CDR1 MDHEN, CDR2 SYDVKM. V was cut by 6 bases and J by 1 base, with 13 bases left in between. The CDR3 loop reads CASRSSSGSGANVLTF. CDR3 nucleotide sequence: TGTGCCAGCAGGTCCTCCTCAGGGTCTGGGGCCAACGTCCTGACTTTC. Looking up the rest from reference TRBV28 and TRBJ2-6 gives the full variable domain: DVKVTQSSRYLVKRTGEKVFLECVQDMDHENMFWYRQDPGLGLRLIYFSYDVKMKEKGDIPEGYSVSREKKERFSLILESASTNQTSMYLCASRSSSGSGANVLTFGAGSRLTVL.

V usage is TRBV7-9 and J usage is TRBJ2-7; no definite D call. Per germline, CDR1 SEHNR and CDR2 FQNEAQ (reference sequence). The CDR3 runs to 12 residues. V was shortened by 5 bases and J by 4 bases, with 9 bases between the two germline ends. The DNA for the CDR3 is TGTGCCAGCAGCGCCCGACGATACGAGCAGTACTTC. This codes for CASSARRYEQYF.

The chain has TRBV5-6 and TRBJ2-6; 7 bases map to TRBD1. Germline values: CDR1 SGHDT, CDR2 YYEEEE. J gave up 0 bases and V 4 bases, and 4 bases lay outside the gene matches. The CDR3 sequence is 16 residues long. CDR3: CASSLGTASGANVLTF. In nucleotides, the CDR3 is TGTGCCAGCAGCCTAGGGACAGCCTCTGGGGCCAACGTCCTGACTTTC.

The rearrangement links TRBV28 to TRBJ2-2; possible D gene TRBD1, 6 bases. The germline CDR1 and CDR2 sequences are MDHEN and SYDVKM. Trimming removed 6 bases from V and 7 bases from J, with 15 bases in between. The CDR3 totals 14 residues. CDR3 protein: CASSLMGAGGELFF. The CDR3 DNA is TGTGCCAGCAGCCTAATGGGGGCAGGCGGGGAGCTGTTTTTT.